The source of this TCR beta chain is a study of cytomegalovirus exposure and HLA in healthy donors. The overall study: The 110 or so validation repertoires used a platform that matched the one used for the 550 to 800 first-cohort repertoires, as a later analysis reported. Study-wide results and caveats: A classifier reportedly called cytomegalovirus status with high sensitivity and specificity. Cytomegalovirus-associated status was assigned to some 160 TCR beta chains. Subsequent analysis revealed that first-cohort TCR clusters tended to co-occur in the roughly 120 validation repertoires.

With V trimmed by 8 bases and J by 5 bases, 6 bases remained unmatched. There are 13 residues in the CDR3. The germline V gene has CDR1 SNHLY and CDR2 FYNNEI. A note on this clone: The antigen remains unidentified.

The assay was immunoSEQ multiplex PCR, and TCRdb's table has in-frame clones only and misses some. The sample has over 100,000 clones; roughly 91% are singletons. Sequenced sample: PBMCs. The rearrangement uses TRBV2 and TRBJ2-3; 8 bases are a match to TRBD2. This TCR was recovered from a man aged 25 to 40 in good health and CMV-seronegative. CDR3 nucleotide sequence: TGTGCCAGCCTCGGGGGGGCGGTAGATACGCAGTATTTT. Translation gives CASLGGAVDTQYF.